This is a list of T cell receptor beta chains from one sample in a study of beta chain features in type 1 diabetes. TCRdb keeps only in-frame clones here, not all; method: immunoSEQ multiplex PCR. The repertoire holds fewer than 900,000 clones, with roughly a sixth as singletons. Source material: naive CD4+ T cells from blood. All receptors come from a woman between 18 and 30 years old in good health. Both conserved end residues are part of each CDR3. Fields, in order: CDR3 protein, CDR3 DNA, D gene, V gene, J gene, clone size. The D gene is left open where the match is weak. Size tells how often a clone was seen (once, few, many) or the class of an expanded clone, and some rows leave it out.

CDR3 protein: CASSLTQKYTGELFF; CDR3 DNA: TGTGCCAGCAGCTTGACCCAAAAATACACCGGGGAGCTGTTTTTT; D gene: -; V gene: TRBV5-6; J gene: TRBJ2-2; clone size: few
CDR3 protein: CASTPLGTNQPQHF; CDR3 DNA: TGTGCCAGTACCCCGTTGGGGACCAATCAGCCCCAGCATTTT; D gene: -; V gene: TRBV19; J gene: TRBJ1-5; clone size: -
CDR3 protein: CASSLGGPSNYGYTF; CDR3 DNA: TGTGCCAGCAGCTTGGGGGGGCCTTCTAACTATGGCTACACCTTC; D gene: -; V gene: TRBV5-4; J gene: TRBJ1-2; clone size: -
CDR3 protein: CASSLGFRSSYNEQFF; CDR3 DNA: TGTGCCAGCAGCTTAGGCTTCAGATCCTCCTACAATGAGCAGTTCTTC; D gene: -; V gene: TRBV7-9; J gene: TRBJ2-1; clone size: few
CDR3 protein: CASSPPTGSSYNEQFF; CDR3 DNA: TGTGCCAGTAGCCCACCGACAGGGAGCTCCTACAATGAGCAGTTCTTC; D gene: TRBD1; V gene: TRBV19; J gene: TRBJ2-1; clone size: few
CDR3 protein: CASRGQGNSGNTIYF; CDR3 DNA: TGTGCCAGCAGAGGACAGGGGAACTCTGGAAACACCATATATTTT; D gene: TRBD1; V gene: TRBV2; J gene: TRBJ1-3; clone size: few
CDR3 protein: CASSLGDSYEQYF; CDR3 DNA: TGTGCCAGCAGCTTAGGGGACAGCTACGAGCAGTACTTC; D gene: TRBD1; V gene: TRBV7-9; J gene: TRBJ2-7; clone size: -
CDR3 protein: CASSPQGLAGVGEQFF; CDR3 DNA: TGTGCCAGCTCACCACAGGGACTAGCGGGAGTTGGTGAGCAGTTCTTC; D gene: TRBD2; V gene: TRBV18; J gene: TRBJ2-1; clone size: -
CDR3 protein: CASSVASWNEQFF; CDR3 DNA: TGTGCCAGCAGCGTAGCCTCATGGAATGAGCAGTTCTTC; D gene: -; V gene: TRBV9; J gene: TRBJ2-1; clone size: -
CDR3 protein: CASRTLEGRAYNEQFF; CDR3 DNA: TGTGCCAGCAGAACTTTGGAGGGCCGCGCCTACAATGAGCAGTTCTTC; D gene: -; V gene: TRBV6-6; J gene: TRBJ2-1; clone size: -
CDR3 protein: CSVVGNQPDTQYF; CDR3 DNA: TGCAGCGTTGTTGGCAATCAACCAGATACGCAGTATTTT; D gene: -; V gene: TRBV29-1; J gene: TRBJ2-3; clone size: few
CDR3 protein: CASSSGQTTDTQYF; CDR3 DNA: TGTGCCAGCAGTTCAGGACAGACCACAGATACGCAGTATTTT; D gene: -; V gene: TRBV28; J gene: TRBJ2-3; clone size: -
CDR3 protein: CASSPDRINEKLFF; CDR3 DNA: TGTGCCAGCTCACCCGACAGAATTAATGAAAAACTGTTTTTT; D gene: -; V gene: TRBV18; J gene: TRBJ1-4; clone size: -
CDR3 protein: CASSIGTSGGTDTQYF; CDR3 DNA: TGCGCCAGCAGCATCGGGACTAGCGGGGGGACAGATACGCAGTATTTT; D gene: TRBD2; V gene: TRBV5-1; J gene: TRBJ2-3; clone size: few
CDR3 protein: CASSSWGLAGGPGEQFF; CDR3 DNA: TGTGCCAGCAGCTCCTGGGGGCTAGCGGGAGGGCCCGGTGAGCAGTTCTTC; D gene: TRBD2; V gene: TRBV7-8; J gene: TRBJ2-1; clone size: -
CDR3 protein: CASSLVRSGSQYF; CDR3 DNA: TGTGCCAGCAGCTTAGTGAGAAGCGGGAGCCAGTACTTC; D gene: TRBD2; V gene: TRBV5-6; J gene: TRBJ2-5; clone size: -
CDR3 protein: CASLFRTEAFF; CDR3 DNA: TGTGCCAGTTTGTTTCGGACTGAAGCTTTCTTT; D gene: -; V gene: TRBV28; J gene: TRBJ1-1; clone size: -
CDR3 protein: CASSFSSGANVLTF; CDR3 DNA: TGTGCCAGCAGCTTTTCCTCTGGGGCCAACGTCCTGACTTTC; D gene: -; V gene: TRBV7-2; J gene: TRBJ2-6; clone size: -
CDR3 protein: CASSPGQSNEKLFF; CDR3 DNA: TGCGCCAGCAGCCCGGGACAGTCTAATGAAAAACTGTTTTTT; D gene: TRBD1; V gene: TRBV4-1; J gene: TRBJ1-4; clone size: -
CDR3 protein: CASRVSRDRGYEQYF; CDR3 DNA: TGTGCCAGCAGGGTCTCCCGGGACAGAGGCTACGAGCAGTACTTC; D gene: TRBD1; V gene: TRBV6-6; J gene: TRBJ2-7; clone size: -
CDR3 protein: CASSVGSTSWAIQETQYF; CDR3 DNA: TGTGCCAGCAGCGTTGGGAGCACTAGCTGGGCAATACAAGAGACCCAGTACTTC; D gene: -; V gene: TRBV9; J gene: TRBJ2-5; clone size: few
CDR3 protein: CASEGRDRGLETQYF; CDR3 DNA: TGTGCCAGCGAGGGCCGGGACAGGGGCCTGGAGACCCAGTACTTC; D gene: TRBD1; V gene: TRBV2; J gene: TRBJ2-5; clone size: -
CDR3 protein: CASRDRAYNEQFF; CDR3 DNA: TGTGCCAGCAGGGACAGGGCTTACAATGAGCAGTTCTTC; D gene: TRBD1; V gene: TRBV6-5; J gene: TRBJ2-1; clone size: -
CDR3 protein: CASSVRGATNEKLFF; CDR3 DNA: TGTGCCAGCAGTGTCCGGGGGGCTACTAATGAAAAACTGTTTTTT; D gene: -; V gene: TRBV6-6; J gene: TRBJ1-4; clone size: few
CDR3 protein: CASSLVGGTYEQYF; CDR3 DNA: TGCGCCAGCAGCTTGGTCGGCGGAACCTACGAGCAGTACTTC; D gene: -; V gene: TRBV5-1; J gene: TRBJ2-7; clone size: few
CDR3 protein: CASSEATGGLYEQYF; CDR3 DNA: TGTGCCAGCAGTGAAGCGACAGGGGGCCTGTACGAGCAGTACTTC; D gene: TRBD1; V gene: TRBV2; J gene: TRBJ2-7; clone size: few
CDR3 protein: CASSRLAGDEQFF; CDR3 DNA: TGCGCCAGCAGCAGACTAGCGGGAGATGAGCAGTTCTTC; D gene: TRBD2; V gene: TRBV4-3; J gene: TRBJ2-1; clone size: few
CDR3 protein: CASSLGASGANVLTF; CDR3 DNA: TGTGCCAGCAGTTTAGGAGCCTCTGGGGCCAACGTCCTGACTTTC; D gene: -; V gene: TRBV28; J gene: TRBJ2-6; clone size: -
CDR3 protein: CASSPRSVMGTQYF; CDR3 DNA: TGTGCCAGCTCACCACGCTCCGTAATGGGGACCCAGTACTTC; D gene: -; V gene: TRBV18; J gene: TRBJ2-5; clone size: -
CDR3 protein: CASSFYSGGQPQHF; CDR3 DNA: TGTGCCAGCAGTTTCTACTCCGGGGGTCAGCCCCAGCATTTT; D gene: -; V gene: TRBV28; J gene: TRBJ1-5; clone size: few
CDR3 protein: CASSPGDPRDHPQHF; CDR3 DNA: TGTGCCAGCTCACCAGGTGACCCAAGAGATCACCCCCAGCATTTT; D gene: -; V gene: TRBV18; J gene: TRBJ1-5; clone size: few
CDR3 protein: CASSATGVYTEAFF; CDR3 DNA: TGTGCCAGCAGCGCAACAGGGGTTTACACTGAAGCTTTCTTT; D gene: TRBD1; V gene: TRBV2; J gene: TRBJ1-1; clone size: -
CDR3 protein: CASSARTVSLYGYTF; CDR3 DNA: TGTGCCAGCAGCGCCCGGACAGTGTCACTCTATGGCTACACCTTC; D gene: -; V gene: TRBV7-2; J gene: TRBJ1-2; clone size: -
CDR3 protein: CASSIVRGPVSYNEQFF; CDR3 DNA: TGTGCCAGTAGTATAGTGCGGGGGCCGGTAAGCTACAATGAGCAGTTCTTC; D gene: -; V gene: TRBV19; J gene: TRBJ2-1; clone size: -
CDR3 protein: CASSLTAEPNTEAFF; CDR3 DNA: TGTGCCAGCAGCTTAACCGCAGAGCCGAACACTGAAGCTTTCTTT; D gene: -; V gene: TRBV7-3; J gene: TRBJ1-1; clone size: -
CDR3 protein: CASIQSSRAGEQFF; CDR3 DNA: TGTGCCAGCATTCAGTCTAGCCGGGCTGGCGAGCAGTTCTTC; D gene: -; V gene: TRBV6-6; J gene: TRBJ2-1; clone size: few
CDR3 protein: CASSIEGRGQFF; CDR3 DNA: TGTGCCAGCAGTATTGAAGGGCGGGGGCAGTTCTTC; D gene: -; V gene: TRBV28; J gene: TRBJ2-1; clone size: -
CDR3 protein: CASSPGGSSTDTQYF; CDR3 DNA: TGTGCCAGCTCACCCGGGGGGTCGAGCACAGATACGCAGTATTTT; D gene: TRBD2; V gene: TRBV18; J gene: TRBJ2-3; clone size: -
CDR3 protein: CASSFKWAGSGELFF; CDR3 DNA: TGTGCCAGCAGTTTTAAGTGGGCGGGATCCGGGGAGCTGTTTTTT; D gene: -; V gene: TRBV28; J gene: TRBJ2-2; clone size: -
CDR3 protein: CASGQGQAGNTIYF; CDR3 DNA: TGTGCCAGCGGACAGGGTCAGGCTGGAAACACCATATATTTT; D gene: TRBD1; V gene: TRBV19; J gene: TRBJ1-3; clone size: few
CDR3 protein: CASPGDHNQETQYF; CDR3 DNA: TGTGCCAGTCCTGGGGACCACAACCAAGAGACCCAGTACTTC; D gene: -; V gene: TRBV6-5; J gene: TRBJ2-5; clone size: -
CDR3 protein: CASSRGQLPPEAFF; CDR3 DNA: TGCGCCAGCAGCCGGGGACAGCTCCCTCCTGAAGCTTTCTTT; D gene: TRBD1; V gene: TRBV5-1; J gene: TRBJ1-1; clone size: few
CDR3 protein: CASSSGSGSYEQYF; CDR3 DNA: TGTGCCAGCAGCTCCGGGAGCGGGTCCTACGAGCAGTACTTC; D gene: -; V gene: TRBV7-6; J gene: TRBJ2-7; clone size: -
CDR3 protein: CASSFDYTDEQFF; CDR3 DNA: TGTGCCAGCAGCTTCGACTACACCGATGAGCAGTTCTTC; D gene: -; V gene: TRBV7-3; J gene: TRBJ2-1; clone size: few
CDR3 protein: CASSPMGAGGTPYEQYF; CDR3 DNA: TGTGCCAGCAGCCCAATGGGGGCGGGAGGAACCCCCTACGAGCAGTACTTC; D gene: TRBD2; V gene: TRBV7-3; J gene: TRBJ2-7; clone size: few
CDR3 protein: CASSHGLAGAHDEQFF; CDR3 DNA: TGTGCCAGCAGCCACGGACTAGCGGGAGCCCATGATGAGCAGTTCTTC; D gene: TRBD2; V gene: TRBV7-2; J gene: TRBJ2-1; clone size: few
CDR3 protein: CASSPRFTGELFF; CDR3 DNA: TGTGCCAGCAGCCCGAGATTTACCGGGGAGCTGTTTTTT; D gene: -; V gene: TRBV9; J gene: TRBJ2-2; clone size: few
CDR3 protein: CASSLSSRYNEQFF; CDR3 DNA: TGTGCCAGCAGTTTGAGTAGTAGGTACAATGAGCAGTTCTTC; D gene: -; V gene: TRBV27; J gene: TRBJ2-1; clone size: few
CDR3 protein: CASTATGRGTDTQYF; CDR3 DNA: TGTGCCAGCACCGCCACAGGGAGGGGCACAGATACGCAGTATTTT; D gene: -; V gene: TRBV7-9; J gene: TRBJ2-3; clone size: -
CDR3 protein: CASSKIGRNQPQHF; CDR3 DNA: TGTGCCAGCAGCAAAATCGGCAGGAATCAGCCCCAGCATTTT; D gene: -; V gene: TRBV21-1; J gene: TRBJ1-5; clone size: -
CDR3 protein: CASSFPGAYGYTF; CDR3 DNA: TGCGCCAGCAGCTTTCCCGGGGCCTATGGCTACACCTTC; D gene: -; V gene: TRBV5-1; J gene: TRBJ1-2; clone size: -